The sequence of this TCR beta chain was determined in a study of shared T cell receptors in the human thymus. Libraries were prepared by immunoSEQ multiplex PCR; TCRdb keeps only in-frame clonotypes and omits some of them. The data contain approximately 760,000 clones, 70% to 90% of them singletons. The CDR3 loop spans 14 amino acids. CDR1 is SGHAT, CDR2 FQNNGV, per germline. V dropped 1 base and J dropped 7 bases, with 11 bases sitting between them. The sample was also reused in another study, on human thymus T cells.

The sample was thymocytes. The sequence was collected from a girl under three years old with a congenital heart defect. The chain combines TRBV11-2 with TRBJ2-1, with D tentatively TRBD1 (5 bases). The CDR3 sequence is CASSLAPRANEQFF. The CDR3 DNA follows: TGTGCCAGCAGCTTAGCGCCCAGGGCGAATGAGCAGTTCTTC.